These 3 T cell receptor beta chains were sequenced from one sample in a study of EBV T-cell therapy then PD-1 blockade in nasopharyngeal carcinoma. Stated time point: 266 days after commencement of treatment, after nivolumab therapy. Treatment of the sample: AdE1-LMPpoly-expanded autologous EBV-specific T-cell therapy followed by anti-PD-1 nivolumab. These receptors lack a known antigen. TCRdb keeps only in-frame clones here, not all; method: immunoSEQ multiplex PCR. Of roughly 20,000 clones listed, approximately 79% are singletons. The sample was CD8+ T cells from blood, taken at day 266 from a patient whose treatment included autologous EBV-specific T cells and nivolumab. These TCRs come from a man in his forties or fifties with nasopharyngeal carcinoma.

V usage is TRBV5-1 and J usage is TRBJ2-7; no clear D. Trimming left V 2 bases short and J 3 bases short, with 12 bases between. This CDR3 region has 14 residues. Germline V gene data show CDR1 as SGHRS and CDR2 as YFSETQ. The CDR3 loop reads CASSFSGTGYEQYF. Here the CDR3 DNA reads TGCGCCAGCAGCTTCTCCGGTACTGGCTACGAGCAGTACTTC.

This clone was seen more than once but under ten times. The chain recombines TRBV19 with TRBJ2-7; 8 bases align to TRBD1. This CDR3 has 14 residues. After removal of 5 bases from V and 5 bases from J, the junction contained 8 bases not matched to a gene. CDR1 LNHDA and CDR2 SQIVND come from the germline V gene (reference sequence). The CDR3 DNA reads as TGTGCCAGTAGTTTCGGACAGGGAACCAACGAGCAGTACTTC. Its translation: CASSFGQGTNEQYF.

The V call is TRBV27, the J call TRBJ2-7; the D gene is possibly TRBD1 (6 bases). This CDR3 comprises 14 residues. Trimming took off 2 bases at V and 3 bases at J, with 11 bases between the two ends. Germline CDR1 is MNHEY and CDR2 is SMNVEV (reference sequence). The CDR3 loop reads CASSLLQGGYEQYF. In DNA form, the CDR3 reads TGTGCCAGCAGTTTACTACAGGGCGGCTACGAGCAGTACTTC.